This entry lists 26 T cell receptor beta chains sequenced from one sample in a study of OX40 agonist ivuxolimab in advanced cancers. TCRdb keeps only in-frame clones here, not all; method: immunoSEQ multiplex PCR. The data hold about 50,000 clones, with around 87% observed a single time. Source: CD4+ or CD8+ T cells sorted from blood, taken in a trial of the OX40 agonist ivuxolimab. These receptors were collected from an adult with an advanced solid tumor such as melanoma, head and neck, liver or kidney cancer.

In its sample, this clone was seen once. For the CDR3, the DNA is TGTGCCAGCAGCTTAGCGCTGGCACCAACTAATGAAAAACTGTTTTTT. Translating gives CASSLALAPTNEKLFF. The gene calls are TRBV7-9 and TRBJ1-4; D gene uncertain. The V end was cut by 0 bases, the J end by 0 bases, with 8 bases between. The CDR3 has 16 residues. From germline, CDR1 is SEHNR and CDR2 FQNEAQ (reference sequence).

The chain couples TRBV4-1 to TRBJ1-4; tentatively, D is TRBD1 (5 bases). The V end lost 2 bases, the J end lost 7 bases, and 20 bases lay between the germline ends. From germline, CDR1 is MGHRA and CDR2 YSYEKL. The CDR3 consists of 17 residues. Here the CDR3 DNA reads TGCGCCAGCAGCCAAAAACCCGGACCAGTAAGGGGTGAAAAACTGTTTTTT. Its protein product is CASSQKPGPVRGEKLFF.

The chain is built from TRBV9 and TRBJ2-7, with 11 nucleotides matching TRBD1. The CDR3 spans 16 residues. Trimming at V came to 4 bases and at J to 2 bases, leaving 8 bases not matched to a gene. Germline lookup yields CDR1 SGDLS and CDR2 YYNGEE. CDR3 residues: CASSPKGQGVPYEQYF. In nucleotides, the CDR3 is TGTGCCAGCAGCCCCAAGGGACAGGGGGTCCCCTACGAGCAGTACTTC.

V is TRBV6-1 and J is TRBJ2-5; D is unclear. The germline CDR1 and CDR2 sequences are MNHNS and SASEGT. The CDR3 is 15 amino acids. Trimming left V 3 bases short and J 2 bases short, with 13 bases between. The chain's CDR3 is CASSEAGNLQETQYF. The CDR3 bases are TGTGCCAGCAGTGAGGCTGGGAACCTACAAGAGACCCAGTACTTC.

The chain recombines TRBV5-1 with TRBJ2-1; the D gene could be TRBD1 or TRBD2 (7 bases each). The CDR3 length is 17 residues. V was trimmed by 4 bases and J by 8 bases, leaving 25 bases between them. Germline V CDR1 and CDR2: SGHRS, YFSETQ. CDR3 DNA sequence: TGCGCCAGCAGCCAGGGACTACAGGGGCTAAGGATACATGAGCAGTTCTTC. Its protein product is CASSQGLQGLRIHEQFF.

The V call is TRBV10-1, the J call TRBJ2-5; D perhaps matches TRBD2 (6 bases). Trimming removed 10 bases at V and 5 bases at J, with 17 bases between. Germline V gene sequence: CDR1 WNHNN, CDR2 SYGVQD (reference sequence). The CDR3 contains 13 residues. The DNA for the CDR3 is TGCGCCATCGGGGGACGGTATAGGGAGACCCAGTACTTC. Encoded protein: CAIGGRYRETQYF.

The chain combines TRBV7-2 with TRBJ2-7; 8 nucleotides match TRBD2. This CDR3 is built from 14 residues. Germline assignment: CDR1 SGHTA and CDR2 FQGNSA. Trimming cost V 4 bases and J 6 bases; bases outside gene matches: 8. The CDR3 loop is CASSSPGLDREQYF. Written as DNA, the CDR3 is TGTGCCAGCAGCTCCCCGGGACTAGATCGCGAGCAGTACTTC.

A few counts support this clone. V usage is TRBV7-9 and J usage is TRBJ2-3; no definite D call. V shed 2 bases and J shed 7 bases, with 7 bases lying between them. The germline gives CDR1 SEHNR, CDR2 FQNEAQ (reference sequence). CDR3 length: 12 residues. CDR3 coding DNA: TGTGCCAGCAGCTTAATCGCCTATACGCAGTATTTT. It yields the protein CASSLIAYTQYF.

CDR3 in amino acids: CASRTTAANQPQHF. CDR3 DNA sequence: TGTGCCAGCAGGACGACAGCAGCCAATCAGCCCCAGCATTTT. The chain carries TRBV28 and TRBJ1-5; TRBD1 is a possible D gene (5 bases). The germline gives CDR1 MDHEN, CDR2 SYDVKM. The CDR3 totals 14 residues. V lost 6 bases and J lost 3, with 12 bases in between.

This clone was observed once. This chain connects TRBV5-1 to TRBJ1-1, with D tentatively TRBD1 (5 bases). This CDR3 spans 14 amino acids. The germline V and J ends were trimmed by 3 bases and 4 bases, with 13 bases remaining between them. Germline assignment: CDR1 SGHRS and CDR2 YFSETQ. CDR3 coding DNA: TGCGCCAGCAGCTGGGATGGGGGAGGCACTGAAGCTTTCTTT. This translates into CASSWDGGGTEAFF.

The chain uses TRBV6-1 and TRBJ1-2, with D unclear. The V gene lost 5 bases and the J gene lost 5 bases, with 9 bases spanning the gap. The CDR3 consists of 12 residues. The germline gives CDR1 MNHNS, CDR2 SASEGT. CDR3 in amino acids: CASSIGIYGYTF. CDR3 DNA: TGTGCCAGCAGTATCGGGATATATGGCTACACCTTC.

The chain uses TRBV19 and TRBJ2-3; tentatively, D is TRBD1 or TRBD2 (6 bases each). The ends were cut back, 5 bases at V and 4 bases at J, with 13 bases in the middle. The germline gives CDR1 LNHDA, CDR2 SQIVND (reference sequence). CDR3 length: 14 amino acids. CDR3 bases: TGTGCCAGTAGTCACGGGGGCTCGGCAGATACGCAGTATTTT. This encodes CASSHGGSADTQYF.

The chain links TRBV12-5 to TRBJ1-1, with D uncertain. V was trimmed by 5 bases and J by 3 bases, leaving 22 bases between them. The CDR3 sequence is 17 residues long. The germline gives CDR1 LGHNT, CDR2 FRNRAP. For the CDR3, the DNA is TGTGCTAGTGGTCCCTCTGACGCATACGGACGGGACACTGAAGCTTTCTTT. It translates to CASGPSDAYGRDTEAFF.

This chain links TRBV19 with TRBJ1-1, with 9 positions matching TRBD1. The trim removed 5 bases at V and 4 bases at J, leaving 11 bases unmatched. CDR1 is LNHDA, CDR2 SQIVND, per germline (reference sequence). This CDR3 is built from 16 residues. As DNA, the CDR3 is TGTGCCAGTAGTCCGGACAGGGGAGGGCTTTCCACTGAAGCTTTCTTT. Translated: CASSPDRGGLSTEAFF. The full variable domain, completed using reference TRBV19 and TRBJ1-1, is DGGITQSPKYLFRKEGQNVTLSCEQNLNHDAMYWYRQDPGQGLRLIYYSQIVNDFQKGDIAEGYSVSREKKESFPLTVTSAQKNPTAFYLCASSPDRGGLSTEAFFGQGTRLTVV.

The rearrangement links TRBV9 to TRBJ1-2; no firm D call. Trimming shortened V by 0 bases and J by 6 bases, and 9 bases separated the two germline ends. Looked up from germline, CDR1 is SGDLS and CDR2 is YYNGEE. CDR3 length: 13 residues. The CDR3 here is CASSVAGSHGYTF. DNA of the CDR3: TGTGCCAGCAGCGTAGCGGGGAGCCATGGCTACACCTTC.

This clone was seen a few times. The J gene is TRBJ1-1, the V gene TRBV12-5; TRBD1 agrees at 9 bases. This CDR3 region has 16 residues. Trimming removed 5 bases from V and 4 bases from J; junction bases left unmatched: 11. Germline values: CDR1 LGHNT, CDR2 FRNRAP. CDR3 bases: TGTGCTAGTGGTCCGGGGACAGGGATATTGAGCACTGAAGCTTTCTTT. Its translation: CASGPGTGILSTEAFF.

V and J are TRBV7-2 and TRBJ2-7; 7 bases map to TRBD2. CDR3 length: 12 residues. In germline, CDR1 is SGHTA, CDR2 FQGNSA. V dropped 5 bases and J dropped 9; count of bases not matched to a gene: 7. The CDR3 DNA sequence: TGTGCCAGCAGCCCCGGACGGGAGGTGCAGTACTTC. Protein: CASSPGREVQYF. Full variable domain (rest looked up from reference TRBV7-2 and TRBJ2-7): GAGVSQSPSNKVTEKGKDVELRCDPISGHTALYWYRQSLGQGLEFLIYFQGNSAPDKSGLPSDRFSAERTGGSVSTLTIQRTQQEDSAVYLCASSPGREVQYFGPGTRLTVT.

The chain employs TRBV6-1 and TRBJ1-2; D not certain. Per the germline V gene, CDR1 is MNHNS and CDR2 is SASEGT. Trimming removed 6 bases at V and 4 bases at J, with 15 bases between. The CDR3 is 14 amino acids. CDR3 DNA sequence: TGTGCCAGCAGAGCAGTGACCTTCCCCTATGGCTACACCTTC. Its protein is CASRAVTFPYGYTF.

The V call is TRBV10-3, the J call TRBJ1-1, with a weak D call TRBD1 (6 bases). This CDR3 is built from 14 residues. The V gene lost 7 bases and the J gene lost 0 bases, with 12 bases spanning the gap. From germline, CDR1 is ENHRY and CDR2 SYGVKD. This CDR3 is CAITPGGLNTEAFF. As DNA, the CDR3 is TGTGCCATCACCCCTGGGGGGCTGAACACTGAAGCTTTCTTT.

The CDR3 is CASSYGGTKSYEQYF. The CDR3 DNA reads as TGTGCCAGCAGTTACGGGGGCACCAAGTCCTACGAGCAGTACTTC. V is TRBV6-5 and J is TRBJ2-7; possibly TRBD1 for D (6 bases). Germline V gene sequence: CDR1 MNHEY, CDR2 SVGAGI. The CDR3 totals 15 residues. The V end lost 2 bases, the J end lost 1 base, and 12 bases lay between the germline ends.

The chain joins TRBV5-4 to TRBJ1-3; no clear D. This CDR3 spans 16 amino acids. The ends were cut back, 2 bases at V and 0 bases at J, with 12 bases in the middle. In germline, CDR1 is SGHNT, CDR2 YYREEE (reference sequence). CDR3 in DNA: TGTGCCAGCAGCTTCCACGGGTGGAGCTCTGGAAACACCATATATTTT. Protein sequence: CASSFHGWSSGNTIYF.

The chain couples TRBV5-1 to TRBJ2-2; 8 bases map to TRBD1. Trimming cost V 8 bases and J 1 base; bases outside gene matches: 1. The CDR3 contains 13 residues. The germline CDR1 and CDR2 sequences are SGHRS and YFSETQ. DNA of the CDR3: TGCGCCAGTGGGACAGGGAACACCGGGGAGCTGTTTTTT. It yields the protein CASGTGNTGELFF. The entire variable domain, with the rest obtained from reference TRBV5-1 and TRBJ2-2, is as follows: KAGVTQTPRYLIKTRGQQVTLSCSPISGHRSVSWYQQTPGQGLQFLFEYFSETQRNKGNFPGRFSGRQFSNSRSEMNVSTLELGDSALYLCASGTGNTGELFFGEGSRLTVL.

This clone has just one count. This chain joins TRBV27 and TRBJ2-2; D not resolved. Germline V gene lookup returns CDR1 MNHEY and CDR2 SMNVEV (reference sequence). V lost 7 bases, J lost 1 base, and 13 bases lay in between. The CDR3 runs 15 residues. The CDR3 bases are TGTGCCAGCACCCCGAGGACGGTGAACACCGGGGAGCTGTTTTTT. Translated, it gives CASTPRTVNTGELFF.

The gene calls are TRBV18 and TRBJ1-3; a possible D gene is TRBD1 (5 bases). The ends were cut back, 6 bases at V and 0 bases at J, with 9 bases in the middle. The CDR3 contains 14 residues. From germline, CDR1 is KGHSH and CDR2 LQKENI. The chain's CDR3 is CASSQGLSGNTIYF. The CDR3 nucleotides are TGTGCCAGCTCCCAGGGTCTCTCTGGAAACACCATATATTTT.

This clone has only a few counts. CDR3 sequence: CASSEARQGGGRRGNEKLFF. CDR3 sequence (DNA): TGTGCCAGCAGTGAAGCCCGACAGGGAGGGGGAAGACGTGGTAATGAAAAACTGTTTTTT. The chain has TRBV6-1 and TRBJ1-4; TRBD1 matches at 7 bases. The CDR3 has 20 amino acids. The germline gives CDR1 MNHNS, CDR2 SASEGT. V gave up 0 bases and J gave up 4 bases; unmatched junction bases: 17.

This chain joins TRBV7-7 and TRBJ2-3, with TRBD1 identical over 12 bases. The V and J ends lost 4 bases and 6 bases, in that order; junction bases with no gene match: 5. This CDR3 region has 15 residues. Germline V gene data show CDR1 as SSHAT and CDR2 as FNYEAQ (reference sequence). The CDR3 sequence is CASSSGTGGLDTQYF. The CDR3 DNA sequence: TGTGCCAGCAGCTCCGGGACAGGGGGCTTGGATACGCAGTATTTT.